This T cell receptor beta chain was obtained from a study of blood T cell repertoires in COVID-19. About the study: COVID-19 samples collected from the United States, Italy and Spain covered acute and convalescent phases. Sample material is recorded as cDNA or gDNA derived from T cells, B-cell-depleted T cells, or PBMCs.

The CDR3 totals 16 residues. The V and J ends lost 0 bases and 7 bases, in that order; junction bases with no gene match: 5. In the original analysis: Reference gene primer amplification gave nucleated cell count estimates. Assay: immunoSEQ multiplex PCR; the TCRdb copy retains only in-frame clones and omits some. V and J calls and clone size are those listed in that table; D and trimming were worked out from the DNA. The table lists some 250,000 clones, approximately 85% of them singletons, with about 0.74% in the top ten. The source of this sequence is a woman between 25 and 40 years old with acute or convalescent COVID-19. V gene TRBV5-3 combines with J gene TRBJ1-4; the match to TRBD1 covers 11 bases. TRBV5-3 belongs to the ORF category, with a function that is uncertain. Material for sequencing was peripheral blood. CDR3 in amino acids: CARSLGTGTGGEKLFF. For the CDR3, the DNA is TGTGCCAGAAGCTTGGGGACCGGGACAGGGGGTGAAAAACTGTTTTTT.